The entry below gives a single TCR beta chain sequence along with its context. As yet, its antigen is unknown. The data are from a study of shared clonotypes between healthy human individuals. Overall study findings and caveats: Generally, estimated richness proved larger in naive subsets than it did in memory subsets.

The V gene end was trimmed by 3 bases and the J gene end by 3 bases; junction bases not matched to a gene: 10. Germline V gives CDR1 KGHSH, CDR2 LQKENI. The CDR3 covers 16 residues. Here immunoSEQ multiplex PCR was the method, and the copy in TCRdb shows in-frame clones only, minus some. Of 1.5 million to 1.9 million clones in the sample, 95% to 99% were seen once. The source of this sequence is a man aged 30 to 45 in good health. Sequencing input: naive CD4+ T cells sorted from blood. Sample subset: CD45RA+ positively selected. The genes are TRBV18 and TRBJ1-1; 7 positions agree with TRBD1. CDR3 sequence (DNA): TGTGCCAGCTCACCCCTCCCCGGGACAGTTGACACTGAAGCTTTCTTT. Protein sequence: CASSPLPGTVDTEAFF. Variable domain in full (rest from reference TRBV18 and TRBJ1-1): NAGVMQNPRHLVRRRGQEARLRCSPMKGHSHVYWYRQLPEEGLKFMVYLQKENIIDESGMPKERFSAEFPKEGPSILRIQQVVRGDSAAYFCASSPLPGTVDTEAFFGQGTRLTVV.